What follows are 17 T cell receptor beta chains derived from one specimen sequenced in a study of shared clonotypes between healthy human individuals. Only in-frame clones appear in the TCRdb table, and some are missing; sequencing was by immunoSEQ multiplex PCR. The sample lists about 2 million clones; 85% to 95% were seen once. Specimen: naive CD4+ T cells sorted from blood. This sample's subset: CD45RA+ positively selected. These receptors all come from a man younger than 30 in good health.

V usage is TRBV5-1 and J usage is TRBJ2-2, with a weak D call TRBD1 (6 bases). V lost 1 base and J 5 bases, leaving 12 bases between the germline ends. CDR1 is SGHRS, CDR2 YFSETQ, per germline. The CDR3 is made up of 15 amino acids. CDR3: CASSLQGQGTGELFF. In nucleotides, the CDR3 is TGCGCCAGCAGCTTGCAGGGGCAAGGGACCGGGGAGCTGTTTTTT. Supplemented by reference TRBV5-1 and TRBJ2-2, the full variable domain reads KAGVTQTPRYLIKTRGQQVTLSCSPISGHRSVSWYQQTPGQGLQFLFEYFSETQRNKGNFPGRFSGRQFSNSRSEMNVSTLELGDSALYLCASSLQGQGTGELFFGEGSRLTVL.

The count of this clone is one. This chain uses TRBV6-6 with TRBJ1-1, with TRBD1 identical over 8 bases. CDR3 size: 15 residues. The V gene's germline CDR1 is MNHNY and CDR2 SVGAGI (reference sequence). The V gene end was trimmed by 6 bases and the J gene end by 1 base; junction bases not matched to a gene: 7. The CDR3 reads CASRHLTGANTEAFF. CDR3 bases: TGTGCCAGCAGACACCTGACAGGGGCGAACACTGAAGCTTTCTTT.

As for this clone: Given a much more abundant clone one base away, this may be a read error. Other DNA sequences from this sample encode an identical CDR3 as well. The CDR3 DNA sequence: TGTGCTAGCAGTGACGGGGTGAGGACAGATACGCAGTATTTT. Protein: CASSDGVRTDTQYF. This sequence joins TRBV6-4 and TRBJ2-3; TRBD2 is a possible D gene (5 bases). Germline assignment: CDR1 MRHNA and CDR2 SNTAGT. This CDR3 comprises 14 residues.

With regard to this clone: The sample carries other DNA sequences with the same CDR3. The chain is built from TRBV7-9 and TRBJ1-1; possibly TRBD1 for D (5 bases). The CDR3 has 12 residues. CDR1 and CDR2 from the germline V gene are SEHNR and FQNEAQ (reference sequence). V lost 5 bases and J 3 bases, leaving 7 bases between the germline ends. The CDR3 spells CASSPGYTEAFF. The CDR3 DNA is TGTGCCAGCAGCCCAGGGTACACTGAAGCTTTCTTT.

The chain joins TRBV6-5 to TRBJ1-2, with a weak D call TRBD1 (6 bases). The CDR3 is 15 amino acids. Trimming removed 8 bases at V and 6 bases at J, with 22 bases between. Per the germline V gene, CDR1 is MNHEY and CDR2 is SVGAGI. The CDR3 DNA sequence: TGTGCCAGCCGAAGTGGGGGGCAGGGGAGGGATGGCTACACCTTC. It is translated as CASRSGGQGRDGYTF.

This chain links TRBV7-9 with TRBJ1-2; no firm D call. CDR1 is SEHNR, CDR2 FQNEAQ, per germline (reference sequence). The CDR3 extends over 15 amino acids. Trimming shortened V by 4 bases and J by 8 bases, and 20 bases separated the two germline ends. The CDR3 here is CASSYQGLQQSGYTF. The CDR3 nucleotides read TGTGCCAGCAGCTACCAAGGCCTCCAGCAGTCGGGCTACACCTTC.

This clone was found once. V gene TRBV10-2 combines with J gene TRBJ2-1; 9 nucleotides agree with TRBD2. Germline assignment: CDR1 WSHSY and CDR2 SAAADI. This CDR3 comprises 15 residues. J was trimmed by 10 bases and V by 2 bases; bases with no gene match: 9. For the CDR3, the DNA is TGCGCCAGCAGTGAGCCAGCGGGAGGCGGCGGGGAGCAGTTCTTC. It is translated as CASSEPAGGGGEQFF.

The chain combines TRBV4-3 with TRBJ2-3; 9 positions agree with TRBD2. Germline V gene data show CDR1 as LGHNA and CDR2 as YSLEER. The J segment lost 10 bases and the V segment lost 7 bases, leaving 18 bases of the junction unmatched. The CDR3 sequence is 16 residues long. The CDR3 bases are TGCGCCAGCACCCTGATCGCCGGGACTAGCTCAAGTCCGCAGTATTTT. Protein sequence: CASTLIAGTSSSPQYF.

The J gene is TRBJ2-7, the V gene TRBV11-2; TRBD2 is a possible D gene (6 bases). The CDR3 runs 15 residues. V was cut by 0 bases and J by 2 bases, with 11 bases left in between. CDR1 SGHAT and CDR2 FQNNGV come from the germline V gene. CDR3 protein: CASSLEWDWTYEQYF. CDR3 sequence (DNA): TGTGCCAGCAGCTTAGAATGGGACTGGACCTACGAGCAGTACTTC.

Notes on this clone: A junction boundary mismatches the germline segment, possibly from a read error. CDR3 residues: CASSPTSGSTDTQYF. The CDR3 DNA is TGTGCTAGCAGCCCGACTAGCGGGAGTACAGATACGCAGTATTTT. V gene TRBV7-7 combines with J gene TRBJ2-3; TRBD2 aligns across 12 bases. This CDR3 is built from 15 residues. Germline assignment: CDR1 SSHAT and CDR2 FNYEAQ (reference sequence).

This chain links TRBV5-1 with TRBJ2-7; 14 bases agree with TRBD2. V was pared by 3 bases and J by 6 bases, with 8 bases of the junction left unmatched. The CDR3 has 16 residues. The germline gives CDR1 SGHRS, CDR2 YFSETQ. The CDR3 loop reads CASSYGTSGSVGEQYF. The CDR3 coding sequence is TGCGCCAGCAGCTATGGGACTAGCGGGAGTGTCGGCGAGCAGTACTTC.

The chain carries TRBV1 and TRBJ1-4; the tabulated D call, TRBD1, remains unverified against the DNA. TRBV1 is marked as a pseudogene. CDR3 length: 12 amino acids. Here the CDR3 DNA reads TGCACCAAGACAGCAACTAATGAAAAACTGTTTTTT. Amino acids: CTKTATNEKLFF.

V usage is TRBV10-3 and J usage is TRBJ2-1, with TRBD2 matching over 8 bases. With V trimmed by 0 bases and J by 4 bases, 8 bases remained unmatched. Germline CDR1 and CDR2: ENHRY and SYGVKD. The CDR3 length is 17 residues. The CDR3 sequence is CAISESSKRGPYNEQFF. As DNA, the CDR3 is TGTGCCATCAGTGAGTCTTCGAAGCGGGGGCCATACAATGAGCAGTTCTTC.

This chain connects TRBV27 to TRBJ2-7; the D gene is possibly TRBD2 (5 bases). V gave up 2 bases and J gave up 4 bases, with 15 bases separating them. The CDR3 contains 15 residues. The germline V gene encodes CDR1 MNHEY and CDR2 SMNVEV (reference sequence). CDR3 protein: CASSLAPAGGYEQYF. For the CDR3, the DNA is TGTGCCAGCAGTTTAGCCCCAGCCGGCGGGTACGAGCAGTACTTC.

This chain connects TRBV6-5 to TRBJ1-1; the D is unclear. Germline V gives CDR1 MNHEY, CDR2 SVGAGI. CDR3 size: 13 residues. Trimming removed 2 bases from V and 2 bases from J, with 6 bases in between. The CDR3 bases are TGTGCCAGCAGTTACGCCCCTAACACTGAAGCTTTCTTT. Encoded protein: CASSYAPNTEAFF.

Only one count was recorded for this clone. The CDR3 DNA reads TGTGCCAGCAGCTTAGATCAGCTAGCGGCTAGCACAGATACGCAGTATTTT. It yields the protein CASSLDQLAASTDTQYF. The rearrangement links TRBV7-2 to TRBJ2-3, with TRBD2 matching over 7 bases. The CDR3 has 17 residues. Germline V CDR1 and CDR2: SGHTA, FQGNSA. V was pared by 1 base and J by 0 bases, with 7 bases of the junction left unmatched.

The rearrangement uses TRBV18 and TRBJ2-1; 15 bases match TRBD2. After removal of 3 bases from V and 8 bases from J, the junction contained 2 bases not matched to a gene. This CDR3 has 15 amino acids. The V gene's germline CDR1 is KGHSH and CDR2 LQKENI. In DNA form, the CDR3 reads TGTGCCAGCTCACCTGGACTAGCGGGAGGGGATGAGCAGTTCTTC. This translates into CASSPGLAGGDEQFF.